The 2 T cell receptor beta chains listed next were all sequenced from one sample in a study of metastatic and nonmetastatic thyroid tumors. TCRdb re-called clones from the PCR reads using MiXCR. The table lists over 50,000 clones, 25% to 35% of them singletons, with 15% to 20% in the top ten. No treatment of any kind had been given to any patient before thyroid surgery. Material for sequencing was blood. These receptor sequences come from a female donor with papillary thyroid cancer or a benign thyroid nodule (not recorded which). Some clones in this sample may be carry-over from other donors' samples.

This clone was observed a handful of times. V is TRBV12-3 or TRBV12-4 and J is TRBJ2-7; D gene ambiguous. The CDR3 covers 12 residues. V was pared by 2 bases and J by 4 bases, with 6 bases between. Written as DNA, the CDR3 is TGTGCCAGCAGTTTAAATACTTACGAGCAGTACTTC. Amino acid sequence: CASSLNTYEQYF.

This clone has a handful of counts. This sequence joins TRBV6-1 and TRBJ2-3, with D possibly matching TRBD1 (6 bases). The CDR3 loop spans 13 amino acids. Germline CDR1 and CDR2: MNHNS and SASEGT. V was shortened by 1 base and J by 8 bases, with 10 bases between the two germline ends. Here the CDR3 DNA reads TGTGCCAGCAGTGAAGGGGCAGGGGCTACGCAGTATTTT. Protein: CASSEGAGATQYF.